This T cell receptor (beta chain) derives from a study of Graves' ophthalmopathy and Graves' hyperthyroidism. Remarks on this clonotype: The junction departs from the called germline gene at one end, perhaps through a read error.

CDR3 length equals 17 residues. RNA transcripts provided the template for amplifying TCR beta CDR3 regions. An initial RT-PCR round employing HTBI primers preceded a second-round multiplex PCR. Via MiXCR, TCRdb re-called the multiplex PCR reads, giving one row per CDR3 protein. This table has around 470,000 distinct CDR3 sequences, about an eighth appearing once. The rearrangement links TRBV12-3 or TRBV12-4 to TRBJ2-4; 11 nucleotides line up with TRBD2. This TCR derives from a woman between 25 and 40 years old with Graves' ophthalmopathy. The sequenced sample consisted of blood. Here the CDR3 reads CASSLVLAGAAKNIKYF. The CDR3 DNA reads TGTGCCAGCAGTTTAGTACTAGCGGGAGCAGCCAAAAACATTAAGTACTTC.